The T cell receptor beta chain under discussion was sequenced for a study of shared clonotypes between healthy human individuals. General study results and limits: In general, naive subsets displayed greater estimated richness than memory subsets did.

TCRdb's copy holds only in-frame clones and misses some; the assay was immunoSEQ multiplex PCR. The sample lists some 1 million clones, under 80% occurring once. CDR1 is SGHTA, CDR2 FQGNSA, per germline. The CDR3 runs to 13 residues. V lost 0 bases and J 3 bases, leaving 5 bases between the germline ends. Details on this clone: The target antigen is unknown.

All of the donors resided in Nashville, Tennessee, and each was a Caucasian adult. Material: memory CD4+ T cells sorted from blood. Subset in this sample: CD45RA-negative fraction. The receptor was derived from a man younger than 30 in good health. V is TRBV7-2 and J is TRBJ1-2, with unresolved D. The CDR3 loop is CASSLAADYGYTF. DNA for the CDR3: TGTGCCAGCAGCTTAGCGGCAGACTATGGCTACACCTTC.